These 26 T cell receptor beta chains came from one sample sequenced in a study of blood T cell repertoires in COVID-19. The protocol was immunoSEQ multiplex PCR, while the TCRdb copy is restricted to in-frame clones and leaves out a portion. Seen here are about 180,000 clones, 70% to 90% observed once, and the top ten hold 2% to 3%. Source material: peripheral blood. The receptors stem from a middle-aged man with active or convalescent COVID-19.

This chain joins TRBV5-1 and TRBJ1-3, with 10 nucleotides matching TRBD1. The CDR3 has 14 residues. V lost 4 bases and J lost 4; bases outside the gene matches: 2. CDR1 and CDR2 (germline): SGHRS, YFSETQ. CDR3: CASSVDRGGNTIYF. The CDR3 region has the DNA TGCGCCAGCAGCGTGGACAGGGGGGGAAACACCATATATTTT.

CDR3 protein: CASSTTGTGDYEQYF. CDR3 nucleotides: TGTGCCAGCAGTACGACCGGGACAGGGGACTACGAGCAGTACTTC. The genes are TRBV28 and TRBJ2-7; 10 nucleotides line up with TRBD1. V trimming: 5 bases; J trimming: 3 bases; junction bases outside the gene matches: 7. Germline V gene lookup returns CDR1 MDHEN and CDR2 SYDVKM. The CDR3 extends over 15 amino acids.

The chain carries TRBV15 and TRBJ2-2, with D perhaps TRBD1 (7 bases). V was pared by 2 bases and J by 2 bases, with 27 bases between. The CDR3 consists of 21 residues. Germline V gene lookup returns CDR1 LNHNV and CDR2 YYDKDF (reference sequence). The CDR3 DNA sequence: TGTGCCACCAGCAGACCCACAACAGGGGACTTCGCCCAAATAAACACCGGGGAGCTGTTTTTT. It is translated as CATSRPTTGDFAQINTGELFF.

The V and J genes are TRBV6-2 or TRBV6-3 and TRBJ2-2, with D possibly TRBD2 on 7 matching bases. V was clipped by 7 bases and J by 0 bases, with 18 bases between them. CDR1 is MNHEY and CDR2 is SVGEGT in the germline V gene. This CDR3 region has 17 residues. The CDR3 sequence is CASTPVGRGPNTGELFF. In DNA, the CDR3 is TGTGCCAGCACCCCCGTGGGGCGGGGGCCGAACACCGGGGAGCTGTTTTTT.

The chain combines TRBV7-2 with TRBJ2-3; TRBD1 aligns across 7 bases. This CDR3 has 16 residues. Germline lookup yields CDR1 SGHTA and CDR2 FQGNSA. V gave up 8 bases and J gave up 2 bases; unmatched junction bases: 13. The CDR3 sequence: CASSIQGNALTDTQYF. In DNA form, the CDR3 reads TGTGCCAGCTCCATACAGGGGAATGCCCTCACAGATACGCAGTATTTT.

This clone has a single count. This chain uses TRBV4-2 with TRBJ2-1, with D tentatively TRBD2 (6 bases). V gave up 0 bases and J gave up 0 bases, with 12 bases separating them. CDR1 and CDR2 from the germline V gene are LGHNA and YNFKEQ. The CDR3 contains 17 residues. CDR3 bases: TGTGCCAGCAGCCAAGATCTACGGGGGAGCTCCTACAATGAGCAGTTCTTC. It specifies CASSQDLRGSSYNEQFF.

The V call is TRBV7-8, the J call TRBJ1-2; 7 positions agree with TRBD1. This CDR3 region has 17 residues. The ends lost 2 bases at V and 1 base at J; junction bases unmatched: 10. Germline values: CDR1 SGHVS, CDR2 FQNEAQ. CDR3 coding DNA: TGTGCCAGCAGCTTATACATCCGGGACAGCCTTAACTATGGCTACACCTTC. This gives the protein CASSLYIRDSLNYGYTF.

The V and J genes are TRBV25-1 and TRBJ1-1, with D possibly matching TRBD1 (5 bases). This CDR3 has 15 amino acids. V dropped 5 bases and J dropped 0 bases, with 13 bases sitting between them. Looked up from germline, CDR1 is MGHDK and CDR2 is SYGVNS. The CDR3 DNA reads as TGTGCCAGCAGTCAGGCAGGGCTTATGAACACTGAAGCTTTCTTT. Its translation is CASSQAGLMNTEAFF.

The CDR3 loop is CASSVYKGLAGLEQYF. The CDR3 nucleotides are TGTGCCAGCAGCGTCTATAAGGGACTAGCGGGGCTCGAGCAGTACTTC. This sequence joins TRBV7-2 and TRBJ2-7; 13 positions match TRBD2. The CDR3 extends over 16 amino acids. Germline V gene data show CDR1 as SGHTA and CDR2 as FQGNSA. The junction had 10 bases not matched to a gene; V was cut back by 5 bases and J by 6 bases.

The J gene is TRBJ2-7, the V gene TRBV7-9, with 10 bases fitting TRBD1. Germline assignment: CDR1 SEHNR and CDR2 FQNEAQ (reference sequence). The CDR3 runs to 15 residues. The ends lost 1 base at V and 7 bases at J; junction bases unmatched: 7. CDR3 DNA sequence: TGTGCCAGCAGCTTAGGGACAGGGGGGGATCGGGAGCAGTACTTC. Residues: CASSLGTGGDREQYF.

The CDR3 DNA is TGCGCCAGCAGCCAAGAGTTGGGACAGGGGTTCTACGAGCAGTACTTC. It is translated as CASSQELGQGFYEQYF. The V call is TRBV4-3, the J call TRBJ2-7; 10 bases map to TRBD1. From germline, CDR1 is LGHNA and CDR2 YSLEER. J lost 3 bases, V lost 0 bases, and 5 bases had no gene match. CDR3 length: 16 residues.

The chain employs TRBV5-1 and TRBJ2-5; D might be TRBD2 (6 bases). V was clipped by 4 bases and J by 3 bases, with 13 bases between them. CDR1 and CDR2 from the germline V gene are SGHRS and YFSETQ. This CDR3 is 14 amino acids long. The CDR3 loop reads CASSKGLDEETQYF. CDR3 nucleotide sequence: TGCGCCAGCAGCAAGGGACTGGACGAAGAGACCCAGTACTTC.

This clone appeared a single time. This sequence joins TRBV3-1 (or the pseudogene TRBV3-2) and TRBJ2-5; no definite D call. Trimming removed 4 bases at V and 8 bases at J, with 11 bases between. This CDR3 has 12 amino acids. Germline V CDR1 and CDR2: LGHDT, YNNKEL (reference sequence). The chain's CDR3 is CASSPSLGTQYF. The DNA of the CDR3 is TGTGCCAGCAGCCCCTCTCTCGGTACCCAGTACTTC.

The chain employs TRBV28 and TRBJ1-1; TRBD1 aligns across 12 bases. CDR1 and CDR2 from the germline V gene are MDHEN and SYDVKM. V shed 2 bases and J 11 bases; nucleotides not matched to a gene: 12. CDR3 length: 16 amino acids. CDR3 sequence reads: CASSLDIPGQGARAFF. The DNA of the CDR3 is TGTGCCAGCAGTTTAGATATCCCGGGACAGGGGGCGAGGGCTTTCTTT.

This clone occurred once. The chain carries TRBV15 and TRBJ2-5; the D gene is possibly TRBD2 (7 bases). The CDR3 covers 15 residues. Germline V gene lookup returns CDR1 LNHNV and CDR2 YYDKDF (reference sequence). V lost 0 bases, J lost 5 bases, and 13 bases lay in between. CDR3 nucleotide sequence: TGTGCCACCAGCAGAGATAACAGGGAGGGGGAGACCCAGTACTTC. Amino acids: CATSRDNREGETQYF.

This rearrangement joins TRBV11-2 to TRBJ1-2; TRBD1 is a possible D gene (5 bases). This CDR3 spans 13 amino acids. Looked up from germline, CDR1 is SGHAT and CDR2 is FQNNGV. With 4 bases removed from V and 4 bases from J, the gap between germline ends came to 10 bases. The CDR3 protein is CASSSRDGYGYTF. In DNA form, the CDR3 reads TGTGCCAGCAGCTCCAGGGATGGCTATGGCTACACCTTC.

The chain combines TRBV6-5 with TRBJ2-3; a possible D gene is TRBD1 (5 bases). The germline V gene encodes CDR1 MNHEY and CDR2 SVGAGI. V dropped 6 bases and J dropped 2 bases, with 12 bases sitting between them. The CDR3 has 14 residues. For the CDR3, the DNA is TGTGCCAGCAGGCGTGGGGCAGACACAGATACGCAGTATTTT. This translates into CASRRGADTDTQYF.

The chain has TRBV7-9 and TRBJ1-6; TRBD1 matches 7 bases. The germline gives CDR1 SEHNR, CDR2 FQNEAQ (reference sequence). V gave up 5 bases and J gave up 11 bases; unmatched junction bases: 9. This CDR3 contains 14 residues. The CDR3 DNA reads TGTGCCAGCAGCCCCGGACAGGAGCTCGCACCCCTCCACTTT. As protein: CASSPGQELAPLHF.

V and J are TRBV6-2 or TRBV6-3 and TRBJ1-2; TRBD1 agrees at 9 bases. The CDR3 runs 17 residues. Germline assignment: CDR1 MNHEY and CDR2 SVGEGT. Trimming took 4 bases from V and 5 from J; bases not matched to a gene: 14. In nucleotides, the CDR3 is TGTGCCAGCAGTTTCGACAGGGAAAGAGGGACAGGGTATGGCTACACCTTC. It yields the protein CASSFDRERGTGYGYTF.

CDR3 sequence reads: CASSRQGVDNEQFF. The CDR3, as DNA: TGTGCCAGCAGCCGACAGGGGGTGGACAATGAGCAGTTCTTC. The gene calls are TRBV11-3 and TRBJ2-1; 9 nucleotides align to TRBD1. Germline V gene data show CDR1 as SGHNT and CDR2 as YENEEA. CDR3 length: 14 amino acids. The V and J ends lost 5 bases and 5 bases, in that order; junction bases with no gene match: 4.

The rearrangement joins TRBV6-5 to TRBJ1-3; 10 bases align to TRBD1. There are 15 residues in the CDR3. Unmatched junction bases numbered 7, after V lost 2 bases and J lost 9 bases. Germline loops: CDR1 MNHEY, CDR2 SVGAGI. CDR3 in DNA: TGTGCCAGCAGTTACGGGACAGGGGAGGGAGTCACCATATATTTT. Translated: CASSYGTGEGVTIYF.

The chain recombines TRBV28 with TRBJ1-4; the match to TRBD1 covers 7 bases. This CDR3 contains 16 residues. Germline V gene lookup returns CDR1 MDHEN and CDR2 SYDVKM. The V segment lost 6 bases and the J segment 3 bases; nucleotides outside the gene matches: 10. The CDR3 is CASSYQTGVANEKLFF. In DNA, the CDR3 is TGTGCCAGCAGCTACCAAACAGGGGTCGCTAATGAAAAACTGTTTTTT.

This clone was detected only once. This chain links TRBV28 with TRBJ1-6; 7 nucleotides match TRBD1. Germline-derived CDR1 and CDR2 are MDHEN and SYDVKM. The CDR3 has 14 residues. V was pared by 3 bases and J by 7 bases, with 3 bases of the junction left unmatched. The CDR3 sequence: CASSFRQGNSPLHF. CDR3 coding DNA: TGTGCCAGCAGTTTCCGACAGGGAAATTCACCCCTCCACTTT.

The V call is TRBV3-1 (or the pseudogene TRBV3-2), the J call TRBJ2-2; TRBD1 might be the D (6 bases). CDR1 and CDR2 from the germline V gene are LGHDT and YNNKEL (reference sequence). The CDR3 loop spans 17 amino acids. V lost 1 base and J lost 0, with 12 bases in between. The CDR3 here is CASSQGPGTTNTGELFF. The CDR3, as DNA: TGTGCCAGCAGCCAAGGCCCTGGGACAACGAACACCGGGGAGCTGTTTTTT.

The chain links TRBV7-9 to TRBJ1-1, with D perhaps TRBD1 (5 bases). The CDR3 has 17 residues. Trimming left V 2 bases short and J 0 bases short, with 16 bases between. The V gene's germline CDR1 is SEHNR and CDR2 FQNEAQ (reference sequence). CDR3 sequence reads: CASSLWAGPQMNTEAFF. CDR3 in DNA: TGTGCCAGCAGCTTATGGGCAGGGCCACAAATGAACACTGAAGCTTTCTTT.

The chain is built from TRBV5-6 and TRBJ2-3; D gene ambiguous. Germline CDR1 and CDR2: SGHDT and YYEEEE. CDR3 length equals 14 residues. With 1 base removed from V and 0 bases from J, the gap between germline ends came to 6 bases. The CDR3 sequence: CASSLPRSTDTQYF. Written as DNA, the CDR3 is TGTGCCAGCAGCTTGCCGCGGAGCACAGATACGCAGTATTTT.